This is a list of T cell receptor beta chains from one sample in a study of blood T cells in healthy people across ages. TCRdb recomputed calls from the 5' RACE reads with MiXCR, one row per CDR3 protein. This table has approximately 600,000 distinct CDR3 sequences, about 53% appearing once. The sample taken for sequencing was blood. The receptors originated from a man aged 55 to 70 in good health. Each CDR3 is given with its conserved first and last residue. Each record gives: clone size, J gene, D gene, V gene, CDR3 protein, CDR3 DNA. D genes are given only for firm matches. Size is omitted from some rows. Given values are once, few, many or a class for expanded clones.

>NA|TRBJ2-5|TRBD1|TRBV5-4
CAFLATGGRETQYF
TGTGCCTTCCTCGCGACAGGGGGCCGGGAGACCCAGTACTTC
>NA|TRBJ2-7|NA|TRBV6-2/TRBV6-3
CASSYGIYEQYF
TGTGCCAGCAGTTACGGGATCTACGAGCAGTACTTC
>NA|TRBJ2-7|TRBD2|TRBV5-1
CASSAGTSSYNEQYF
TGCGCCAGCAGCGCCGGGACTAGCTCCTACAATGAGCAGTACTTC
>NA|TRBJ2-4|TRBD2|TRBV5-1
CASSWASGSGGRNIQYF
TGCGCCAGCAGCTGGGCCTCGGGGAGCGGGGGTAGGAACATTCAGTACTTC
>NA|TRBJ2-4|NA|TRBV4-2
CASSATITGQIHIQYF
TGTGCCAGCAGCGCAACAATCACCGGACAGATCCACATTCAGTACTTC
>few|TRBJ2-7|TRBD1|TRBV9
CASNPQGSGYEQYF
TGTGCCAGCAACCCACAGGGGAGCGGCTACGAGCAGTACTTC
>NA|TRBJ1-4|NA|TRBV10-3
CAISESNRLGINGKLFF
TGTGCCATCAGTGAGTCGAACAGGCTCGGGATTAATGGAAAACTGTTTTTT
>many|TRBJ1-1|NA|TRBV5-1
CASSPRMSGGTEAFF
TGCGCCAGCAGCCCTAGGATGAGTGGGGGCACTGAAGCTTTCTTT
>once|TRBJ1-1|NA|TRBV20-1
CSAREKGVEAFF
TGCAGTGCTCGTGAGAAGGGTGTTGAAGCTTTCTTT
>NA|TRBJ2-3|NA|TRBV4-2
CASSQDPRLEVTDTQYF
TGTGCCAGCAGCCAAGACCCCAGACTAGAGGTGACAGATACGCAGTATTTT
>once|TRBJ2-5|NA|TRBV7-8
CASTGVVGQETQYF
TGTGCCAGCACTGGGGTTGTGGGACAAGAGACCCAGTACTTC
>once|TRBJ1-2|NA|TRBV6-2/TRBV6-3
CASSSHSITNRPVGGYTF
TGTGCCAGCAGCTCACACTCGATAACAAACAGGCCCGTGGGGGGCTACACCTTC
>few|TRBJ2-3|TRBD2|TRBV3-1
CASSRKGWGGTDTQYF
TGTGCCAGCAGCCGCAAGGGGTGGGGGGGGACAGATACGCAGTATTTT
>NA|TRBJ2-1|TRBD2|TRBV4-1
CASSQEDRTSGGRSYNEQFF
TGCGCCAGCAGCCAAGAGGACAGGACTAGCGGGGGGCGCTCCTACAATGAGCAGTTCTTC
>NA|TRBJ2-3|NA|TRBV6-5
CASSYERADTDTQYF
TGTGCCAGCAGTTACGAGCGGGCCGACACAGATACGCAGTATTTT
>NA|TRBJ2-7|NA|TRBV2
CASSEAWYEQYF
TGTGCCAGCAGTGAAGCTTGGTACGAGCAGTACTTC
>NA|TRBJ2-5|NA|TRBV21-1
CASSRDEGAQETQYF
TGTGCCAGCAGCAGAGATGAGGGGGCTCAAGAGACCCAGTACTTC
>NA|TRBJ2-5|TRBD2|TRBV5-6
CASSSWGLAGGQETQYF
TGTGCCAGCAGCTCGTGGGGACTAGCGGGCGGGCAAGAGACCCAGTACTTC
>few|TRBJ1-2|NA|TRBV3-1
CASSPAGGHYGYTF
TGTGCCAGCAGCCCCGCGGGGGGTCACTATGGCTACACCTTC
>many|TRBJ2-1|NA|TRBV3-1
CASSRGTYNEQFF
TGTGCCAGCAGCCGGGGGACCTACAATGAGCAGTTCTTC
>NA|TRBJ2-5|TRBD2|TRBV7-2
CASSLGGLAAETQYF
TGTGCCAGCAGCTTGGGGGGACTAGCTGCAGAGACCCAGTACTTC
>NA|TRBJ1-2|NA|TRBV20-1
CSARPLYGYTF
TGCAGTGCTCGGCCTCTCTATGGCTACACCTTC
>NA|TRBJ2-1|NA|TRBV2
CANLGPAISYNEQFF
TGTGCCAACCTGGGGCCAGCAATTTCCTACAATGAGCAGTTCTTC
>NA|TRBJ2-1|NA|TRBV4-2
CASSQERTTYNEQFF
TGTGCCAGCAGCCAAGAAAGGACAACCTACAATGAGCAGTTCTTC
>NA|TRBJ2-4|NA|TRBV18
CASSPPGEAKNIQYF
TGTGCCAGCTCACCCCCGGGGGAAGCCAAAAACATTCAGTACTTC
>NA|TRBJ1-2|NA|TRBV4-1
CASSQSGGSDYGYTF
TGCGCCAGCAGCCAGTCGGGGGGGAGCGACTATGGCTACACCTTC
>few|TRBJ2-4|NA|TRBV20-1
CSAMSSPIQYF
TGCAGTGCTATGTCTAGTCCCATTCAGTACTTC